One sample yielded the 8 T cell receptor beta chains listed below, sequenced in a study of cytomegalovirus exposure and HLA in healthy donors. PCR amplification relied on 60 Vbeta primers (plus 13 Jbeta primers). Method: immunoSEQ multiplex PCR; TCRdb's copy keeps in-frame clones and lacks some. The sample holds about 170,000 clones, 75% to 80% seen once. The sample comprised PBMCs. The source is a man in his forties or fifties in good health and CMV-seropositive.

There are a few counts of this clone. V is TRBV6-4 and J is TRBJ1-1; no reliable D call. This CDR3 is built from 12 residues. Germline CDR1 MRHNA, CDR2 SNTAGT. V lost 2 bases and J 10 bases, leaving 11 bases between the germline ends. The CDR3 DNA sequence: TGTGCCAGCAGTGACGTTGACGGAGGAGCTTTCTTT. Translated: CASSDVDGGAFF.

This clone has only one observation. This sequence joins TRBV10-3 and TRBJ1-5; weak D call: TRBD1 (6 bases). The CDR3 spans 15 residues. Between the trimmed V and J ends, which lost 8 bases and 2 bases, there was a span of 16 bases. From germline, CDR1 is ENHRY and CDR2 SYGVKD. CDR3 residues: CAIGEGGGRNQPQHF. CDR3 nucleotides: TGTGCCATCGGGGAGGGGGGGGGACGCAATCAGCCCCAGCATTTT.

The chain uses TRBV19 and TRBJ2-5, with no clear D. The germline gives CDR1 LNHDA, CDR2 SQIVND (reference sequence). V lost 1 base and J lost 3, with 9 bases in between. The CDR3 totals 14 residues. The CDR3 protein is CASSIVWSEETQYF. The CDR3 region has the DNA TGTGCCAGTAGTATAGTATGGTCGGAAGAGACCCAGTACTTC.

This clone was counted a few times. The chain joins TRBV11-3 to TRBJ2-1; 8 bases are a match to TRBD2. The V segment lost 6 bases and the J segment 6 bases; nucleotides outside the gene matches: 7. The CDR3 consists of 14 residues. Germline CDR1 reads SGHNT; CDR2 reads YENEEA. The CDR3 sequence: CASRLPGLVNEQFF. The DNA of the CDR3 is TGTGCCAGCAGGTTACCGGGACTAGTCAATGAGCAGTTCTTC.

V is TRBV27 and J is TRBJ1-5; no clear D gene. V shed 6 bases and J shed 3 bases, with 15 bases lying between them. The germline V gene encodes CDR1 MNHEY and CDR2 SMNVEV (reference sequence). The CDR3 spans 15 residues. The CDR3 is CASSTISSLNQPQHF. The CDR3 DNA sequence: TGTGCCAGCAGCACCATAAGCTCCCTCAATCAGCCCCAGCATTTT.

This clone was seen only a few times. The chain uses TRBV10-1 and TRBJ2-1; TRBD2 aligns across 9 bases. The CDR3 length is 15 residues. Germline V CDR1 and CDR2: WNHNN, SYGVQD (reference sequence). After removal of 5 bases from V and 0 bases from J, the junction contained 2 bases not matched to a gene. CDR3 sequence (DNA): TGCGCCAGCAGTCTTAGCGGGAGCTCCTACAATGAGCAGTTCTTC. This sequence encodes CASSLSGSSYNEQFF.

This clone was observed once. The chain uses TRBV19 and TRBJ2-1; 8 nucleotides align to TRBD2. The CDR3 spans 15 residues. V lost 5 bases to trimming and J lost 8 bases; unmatched junction nucleotides: 11. Per the germline V gene, CDR1 is LNHDA and CDR2 is SQIVND (reference sequence). The CDR3 protein is CASSPPGLVFDEQFF. The CDR3 DNA follows: TGTGCCAGTAGTCCCCCGGGACTAGTGTTTGATGAGCAGTTCTTC.

The rearrangement joins TRBV6-1 to TRBJ1-1, with D possibly TRBD1 on 6 matching bases. Trimming stripped 0 bases from V and 0 bases from J, with 11 bases between. The CDR3 spans 16 residues. Germline V gene lookup returns CDR1 MNHNS and CDR2 SASEGT. CDR3 loop: CASSEAWGHLNTEAFF. In DNA, the CDR3 is TGTGCCAGCAGTGAAGCTTGGGGACACCTGAACACTGAAGCTTTCTTT.